Described below is a single T cell receptor beta chain sequence and its context. Its matching antigen is unknown. This CDR3 has 13 amino acids. Germline loops: CDR1 MNHNY, CDR2 SVGAGI (reference sequence). The ends were cut back, 5 bases at V and 2 bases at J, with 10 bases in the middle. The sample originates from a study of PD-L1 blockade in urothelial cancer. Whole-study context: Prior regimens of chemotherapy numbered 0 to 3 per patient. Researchers found blood samples held a median of approximately 150,000 T cells. At 3 weeks (second dose) and 6 weeks after starting treatment, blood was analyzed. The study, taken as a whole, reports: Greater 3-week expansion of tumor-associated blood clones was recorded for durable-benefit patients.

Sequenced by immunoSEQ multiplex PCR; TCRdb stores in-frame clones only, minus some. The table has some 49,000 clones, nearly 90% seen once. The rearrangement joins TRBV6-6 to TRBJ2-7; no clear D gene. The specimen was PBMCs, collected around atezolizumab (anti-PD-L1) treatment. The receptor's source is a man in his sixties with urothelial cancer. CDR3 sequence (DNA): TGTGCCAGCAGTGGCGTCCTAGCCTACGAGCAGTACTTC. This translates into CASSGVLAYEQYF.